This T cell receptor (beta chain) was sequenced for a study of control samples from healthy donors and cancer patients. TCRdb's copy holds only in-frame clones and misses some; the assay was immunoSEQ multiplex PCR. The sample shows about 64,000 clones, 92% of them seen only once. V lost 4 bases and J lost 4, with 16 bases in between. Per the germline V gene, CDR1 is MNHEY and CDR2 is SVGAGI. The CDR3 is 15 residues long. This clone occurred once. The chain uses TRBV6-5 and TRBJ1-2; D unresolved. The sequenced material came from PBMCs. The origin of this receptor is a man aged 40-49 years with colorectal cancer. Here the CDR3 reads CASSSPRERAYGYTF. The CDR3 nucleotides read TGTGCCAGCAGTTCCCCGCGTGAGCGAGCCTATGGCTACACCTTC.